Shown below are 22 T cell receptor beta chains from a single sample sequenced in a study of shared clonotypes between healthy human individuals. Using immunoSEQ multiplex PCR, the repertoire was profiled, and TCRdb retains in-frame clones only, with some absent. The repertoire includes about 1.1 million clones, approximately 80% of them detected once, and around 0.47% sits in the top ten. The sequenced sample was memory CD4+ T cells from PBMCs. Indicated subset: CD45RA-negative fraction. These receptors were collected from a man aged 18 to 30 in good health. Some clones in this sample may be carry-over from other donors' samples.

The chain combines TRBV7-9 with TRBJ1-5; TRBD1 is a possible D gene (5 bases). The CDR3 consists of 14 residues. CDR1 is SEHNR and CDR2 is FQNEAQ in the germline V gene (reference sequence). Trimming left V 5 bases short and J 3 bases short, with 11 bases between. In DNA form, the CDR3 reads TGTGCCAGCAGCCATCAGGGCCCCAATCAGCCCCAGCATTTT. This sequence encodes CASSHQGPNQPQHF.

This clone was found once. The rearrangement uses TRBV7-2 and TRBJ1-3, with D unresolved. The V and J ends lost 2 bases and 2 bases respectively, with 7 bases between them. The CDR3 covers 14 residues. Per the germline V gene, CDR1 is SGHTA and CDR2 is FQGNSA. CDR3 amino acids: CASSLLGPGNTIYF. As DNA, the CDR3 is TGTGCCAGCAGCTTATTAGGGCCTGGAAACACCATATATTTT.

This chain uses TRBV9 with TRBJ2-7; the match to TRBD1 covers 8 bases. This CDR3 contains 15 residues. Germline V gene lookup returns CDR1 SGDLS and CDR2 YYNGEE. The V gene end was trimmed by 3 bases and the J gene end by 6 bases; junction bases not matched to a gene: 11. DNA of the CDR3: TGTGCCAGCAGCGCCCGGGACAGGTCTATCGGCGAGCAGTACTTC. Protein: CASSARDRSIGEQYF.

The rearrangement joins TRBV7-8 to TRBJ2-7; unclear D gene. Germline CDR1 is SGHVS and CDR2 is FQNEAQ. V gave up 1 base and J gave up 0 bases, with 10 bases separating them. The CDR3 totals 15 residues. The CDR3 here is CASSLVGGNSYEQYF. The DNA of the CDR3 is TGTGCCAGCAGCTTAGTAGGCGGAAACTCCTACGAGCAGTACTTC.

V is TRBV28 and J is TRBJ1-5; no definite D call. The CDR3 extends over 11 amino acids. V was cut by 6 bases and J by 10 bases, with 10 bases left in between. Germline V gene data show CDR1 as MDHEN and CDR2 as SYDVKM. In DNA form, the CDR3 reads TGTGCCAGCAGGGCTATCAGCCCCCAGCATTTT. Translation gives CASRAISPQHF.

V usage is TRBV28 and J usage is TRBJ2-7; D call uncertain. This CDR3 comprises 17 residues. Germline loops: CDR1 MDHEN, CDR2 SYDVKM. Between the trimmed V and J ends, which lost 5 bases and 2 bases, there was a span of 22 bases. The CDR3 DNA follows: TGTGCCAGCAGTCCTGGGAAACGCGGCGGATATCCCTACGAGCAGTACTTC. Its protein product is CASSPGKRGGYPYEQYF.

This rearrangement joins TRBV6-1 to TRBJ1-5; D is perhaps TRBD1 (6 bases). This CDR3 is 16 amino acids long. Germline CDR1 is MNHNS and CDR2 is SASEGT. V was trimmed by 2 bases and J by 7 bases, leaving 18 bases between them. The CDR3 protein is CASSELDRRARQPQHF. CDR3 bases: TGTGCCAGCAGTGAATTAGACAGGCGGGCCAGGCAGCCCCAGCATTTT.

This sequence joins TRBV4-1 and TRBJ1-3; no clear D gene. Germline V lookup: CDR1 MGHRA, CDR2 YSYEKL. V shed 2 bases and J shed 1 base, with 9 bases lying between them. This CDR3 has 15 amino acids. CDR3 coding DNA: TGCGCCAGCAGCCAACCTACAAGGTCTGGAAACACCATATATTTT. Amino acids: CASSQPTRSGNTIYF.

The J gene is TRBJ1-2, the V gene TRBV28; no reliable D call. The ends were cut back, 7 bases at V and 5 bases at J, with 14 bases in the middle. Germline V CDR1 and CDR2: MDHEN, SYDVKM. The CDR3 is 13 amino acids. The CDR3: CASTGGARYGYTF. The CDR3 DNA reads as TGTGCCAGCACGGGTGGAGCGAGATATGGCTACACCTTC.

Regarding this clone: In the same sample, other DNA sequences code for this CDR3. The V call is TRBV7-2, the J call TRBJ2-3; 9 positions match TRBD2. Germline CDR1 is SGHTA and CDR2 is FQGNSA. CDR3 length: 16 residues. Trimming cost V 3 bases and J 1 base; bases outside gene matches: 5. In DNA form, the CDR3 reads TGTGCCAGCAGCTTTGCGGGAGGGCCTGGCACAGATACGCAGTATTTT. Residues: CASSFAGGPGTDTQYF.

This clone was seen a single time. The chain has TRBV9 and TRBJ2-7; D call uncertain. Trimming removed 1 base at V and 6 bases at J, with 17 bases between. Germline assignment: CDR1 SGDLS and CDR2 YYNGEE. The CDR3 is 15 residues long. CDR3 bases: TGTGCCAGCAGCGTATTGGCAGGCCCCCCGGGCGAGCAGTACTTC. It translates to CASSVLAGPPGEQYF. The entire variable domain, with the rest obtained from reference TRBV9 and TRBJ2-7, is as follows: DSGVTQTPKHLITATGQRVTLRCSPRSGDLSVYWYQQSLDQGLQFLIQYYNGEERAKGNILERFSAQQFPDLHSELNLSSLELGDSALYFCASSVLAGPPGEQYFGPGTRLTVT.

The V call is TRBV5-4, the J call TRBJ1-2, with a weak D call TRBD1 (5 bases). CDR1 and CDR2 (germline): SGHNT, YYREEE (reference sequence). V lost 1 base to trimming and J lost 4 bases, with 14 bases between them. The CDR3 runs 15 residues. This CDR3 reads CASSLSGAQGYGYTF. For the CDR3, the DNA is TGTGCCAGCAGCTTGTCTGGGGCTCAGGGCTATGGCTACACCTTC.

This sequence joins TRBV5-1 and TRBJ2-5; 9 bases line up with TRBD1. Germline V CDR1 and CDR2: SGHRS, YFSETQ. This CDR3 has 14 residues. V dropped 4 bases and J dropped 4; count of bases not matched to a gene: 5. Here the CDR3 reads CASSPMTGGETQYF. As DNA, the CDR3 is TGCGCCAGCAGCCCCATGACAGGGGGAGAGACCCAGTACTTC.

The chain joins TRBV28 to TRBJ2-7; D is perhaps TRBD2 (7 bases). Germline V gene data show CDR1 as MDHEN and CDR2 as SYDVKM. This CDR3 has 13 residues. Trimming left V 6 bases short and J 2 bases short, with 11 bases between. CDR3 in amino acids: CASRLGGPYEQYF. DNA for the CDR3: TGTGCCAGCAGGTTGGGGGGGCCCTACGAGCAGTACTTC.

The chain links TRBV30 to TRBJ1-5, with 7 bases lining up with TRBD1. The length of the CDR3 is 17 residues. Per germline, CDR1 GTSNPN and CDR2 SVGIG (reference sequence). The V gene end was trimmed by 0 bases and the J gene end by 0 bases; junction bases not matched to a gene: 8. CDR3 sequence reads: CAWSVQQGMTSNQPQHF. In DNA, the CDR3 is TGTGCCTGGAGTGTACAACAGGGGATGACTAGCAATCAGCCCCAGCATTTT.

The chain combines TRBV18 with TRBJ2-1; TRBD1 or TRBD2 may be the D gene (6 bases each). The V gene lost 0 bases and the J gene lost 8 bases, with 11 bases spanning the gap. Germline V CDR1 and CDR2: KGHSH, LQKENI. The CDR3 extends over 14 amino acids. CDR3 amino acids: CASSPPGGRDEQFF. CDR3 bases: TGTGCCAGCTCACCACCGGGGGGCCGCGATGAGCAGTTCTTC.

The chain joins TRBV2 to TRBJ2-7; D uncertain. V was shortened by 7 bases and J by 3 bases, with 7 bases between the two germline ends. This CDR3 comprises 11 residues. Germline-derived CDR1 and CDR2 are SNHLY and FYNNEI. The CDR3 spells CASNGYYEQYF. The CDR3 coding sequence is TGTGCCAGCAACGGATACTACGAGCAGTACTTC.

The CDR3, as DNA: TGTGCCAGCAGTGGACTAATAAGGAGACAGGGAACCTACAATGAGCAGTTCTTC. It yields the protein CASSGLIRRQGTYNEQFF. The genes are TRBV6-1 and TRBJ2-1; 7 nucleotides align to TRBD1. V lost 4 bases, J lost 2 bases, and 14 bases stayed unmatched. The CDR3 is 18 residues long. Germline assignment: CDR1 MNHNS and CDR2 SASEGT.

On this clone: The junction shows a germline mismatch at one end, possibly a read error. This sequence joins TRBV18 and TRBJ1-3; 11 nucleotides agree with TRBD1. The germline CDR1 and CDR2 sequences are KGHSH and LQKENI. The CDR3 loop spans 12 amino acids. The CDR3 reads CASSPDSGTGGF. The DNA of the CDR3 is TGTGCCAGCTCACCAGACTCCGGGACAGGGGGTTTT.

This chain's CDR3 is CASSLQTNTEAFF. As DNA, the CDR3 is TGTGCCAGCAGCCTACAGACGAACACTGAAGCTTTCTTT. The V gene is TRBV7-3, the J gene TRBJ1-1; D not certain. Looked up from germline, CDR1 is SGHTA and CDR2 is FQGTGA. This CDR3 spans 13 amino acids. The V end lost 5 bases, the J end lost 1 base, and 8 bases lay between the germline ends.

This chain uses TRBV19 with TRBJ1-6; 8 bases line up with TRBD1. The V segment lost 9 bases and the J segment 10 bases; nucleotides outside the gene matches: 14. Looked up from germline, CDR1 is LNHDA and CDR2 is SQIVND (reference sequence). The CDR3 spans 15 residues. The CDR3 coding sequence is TGTGCCAGCACCCACCCAGGACAGGGAGGCTCACCCCTCCACTTT. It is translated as CASTHPGQGGSPLHF.

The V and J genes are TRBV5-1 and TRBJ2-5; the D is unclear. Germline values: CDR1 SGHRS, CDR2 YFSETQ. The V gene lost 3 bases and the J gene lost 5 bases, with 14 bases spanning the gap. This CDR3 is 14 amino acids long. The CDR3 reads CASSSPGHEETQYF. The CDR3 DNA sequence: TGCGCCAGCAGCTCTCCGGGCCACGAGGAGACCCAGTACTTC.